A single sample gave rise to the 18 T cell receptor beta chains below, sequenced in a study of blood T cell repertoires in COVID-19. Assay: immunoSEQ multiplex PCR; the TCRdb copy retains only in-frame clones and omits some. The sample consists of roughly 100,000 clones, around 90% of them appearing once. Material: peripheral blood. The receptors come from a man aged 45 to 65 with active or convalescent COVID-19.

V is TRBV6-1 and J is TRBJ1-4; no clear D gene. This CDR3 has 15 amino acids. CDR1 MNHNS and CDR2 SASEGT come from the germline V gene. Trimming shortened V by 0 bases and J by 2 bases, and 7 bases separated the two germline ends. The CDR3 nucleotides are TGTGCCAGCAGTGAAGCGCGGGTTACTAATGAAAAACTGTTTTTT. Its translation is CASSEARVTNEKLFF.

In regard to this clone: This same CDR3 is encoded by further DNA sequences in the sample. The rearrangement uses TRBV15 and TRBJ2-5; 10 bases are a match to TRBD1. Germline values: CDR1 LNHNV, CDR2 YYDKDF (reference sequence). The CDR3 loop spans 14 amino acids. V shed 5 bases, J shed 2 bases, and the junction held 2 bases outside the gene matches. Written as DNA, the CDR3 is TGTGCCACCAGCCGGGACAGGGGACAAGAGACCCAGTACTTC. Residues: CATSRDRGQETQYF.

This chain links TRBV15 with TRBJ2-6; 8 bases align to TRBD1. The V gene end was trimmed by 1 base and the J gene end by 8 bases; junction bases not matched to a gene: 1. CDR1 and CDR2 (germline): LNHNV, YYDKDF (reference sequence). This CDR3 spans 14 amino acids. The CDR3 sequence is CATSRGQGSNVLTF. The CDR3, as DNA: TGTGCCACCAGCAGAGGACAGGGGTCCAACGTCCTGACTTTC.

The chain uses TRBV3-1 (or the pseudogene TRBV3-2) and TRBJ2-3, with 10 bases aligning to TRBD2. The germline V gene has CDR1 LGHDT and CDR2 YNNKEL (reference sequence). V lost 4 bases, J lost 5 bases, and 9 bases stayed unmatched. The CDR3 is made up of 16 amino acids. The DNA of the CDR3 is TGTGCCAGCAGCCTTAGACTAGCGGGCCAGAGAGATACGCAGTATTTT. It encodes CASSLRLAGQRDTQYF.

This clone occurred a few times. The chain employs TRBV7-9 and TRBJ2-7, with 9 bases identical to TRBD1. Germline assignment: CDR1 SEHNR and CDR2 FQNEAQ (reference sequence). V gave up 4 bases and J gave up 4 bases; unmatched junction bases: 5. The CDR3 has 14 amino acids. CDR3 sequence reads: CASSSQGQGYEQYF. The CDR3 DNA reads TGTGCCAGCAGCTCCCAGGGACAGGGTTACGAGCAGTACTTC. Combining the CDR3 with reference TRBV7-9 and TRBJ2-7 gives the whole variable domain DTGVSQNPRHKITKRGQNVTFRCDPISEHNRLYWYRQTLGQGPEFLTYFQNEAQLEKSRLLSDRFSAERPKGSFSTLEIQRTEQGDSAMYLCASSSQGQGYEQYFGPGTRLTVT.

The rearrangement links TRBV5-1 to TRBJ2-1, with 9 bases matching TRBD2. The V gene's germline CDR1 is SGHRS and CDR2 YFSETQ. This CDR3 is 15 amino acids long. J gave up 9 bases and V 2 bases, and 9 bases lay outside the gene matches. The CDR3 region is CASSLGAGGRGEQFF. The CDR3 DNA sequence: TGCGCCAGCAGCTTAGGAGCGGGGGGCCGGGGTGAGCAGTTCTTC.

The genes are TRBV2 and TRBJ1-5, with a tentative D call TRBD1 (6 bases). CDR3 length equals 15 residues. Germline V gene data show CDR1 as SNHLY and CDR2 as FYNNEI. V lost 6 bases, J lost 1 base, and 13 bases lay in between. The CDR3: CASRSQGTSNQPQHF. For the CDR3, the DNA is TGTGCCAGCAGGTCCCAGGGGACGAGCAATCAGCCCCAGCATTTT.

The chain has TRBV3-1 (or the pseudogene TRBV3-2) and TRBJ2-2; TRBD2 might be the D (7 bases). The CDR3 length is 16 residues. Trimming cost V 3 bases and J 6 bases, with 17 bases left between them. Germline CDR1 and CDR2: LGHDT and YNNKEL (reference sequence). The CDR3 sequence is CASSQSGGGGSGELFF. For the CDR3, the DNA is TGTGCCAGCAGCCAGTCAGGAGGGGGGGGCTCCGGGGAGCTGTTTTTT.

V is TRBV30 and J is TRBJ1-3; D gene ambiguous. Germline CDR1 GTSNPN, CDR2 SVGIG (reference sequence). CDR3 length equals 14 residues. Trimming left V 0 bases short and J 4 bases short, with 10 bases between. This CDR3 is CAWSVTGYGNTIYF. The CDR3 DNA is TGTGCCTGGAGTGTAACCGGGTACGGAAACACCATATATTTT. Using reference TRBV30 and TRBJ1-3 for the parts outside the CDR3, the full variable domain is SQTIHQWPATLVQPVGSPLSLECTVEGTSNPNLYWYRQAAGRGLQLLFYSVGIGQISSEVPQNLSASRPQDRQFILSSKKLLLSDSGFYLCAWSVTGYGNTIYFGEGSWLTVV.

The V call is TRBV12-5, the J call TRBJ2-7; possibly TRBD1 for D (6 bases). The V and J ends lost 2 bases and 5 bases respectively, with 13 bases between them. The germline gives CDR1 LGHNT, CDR2 FRNRAP. The CDR3 is 14 residues long. The CDR3 reads CASGLTTTGHEQYV. The CDR3 nucleotides read TGTGCTAGTGGTTTGACTACCACAGGGCACGAGCAGTACGTC.

The J gene is TRBJ2-3, the V gene TRBV24-1; 8 bases are a match to TRBD2. The CDR3 consists of 16 residues. The trim removed 6 bases at V and 1 base at J, leaving 8 bases unmatched. The germline V gene encodes CDR1 KGHDR and CDR2 SFDVKD. The DNA for the CDR3 is TGTGCCACCAGTAGCCCCACTAGCGGAGGCACAGATACGCAGTATTTT. Its translation is CATSSPTSGGTDTQYF.

V and J are TRBV6-4 and TRBJ2-1, with 10 bases that match TRBD2. The ends lost 0 bases at V and 10 bases at J; junction bases unmatched: 9. The CDR3 extends over 16 amino acids. Germline CDR1 is MRHNA and CDR2 is SNTAGT. CDR3 nucleotides: TGTGCCAGCAGTGACTCTGGGACTAGCGTTTCAGGGGAGCAGTTCTTC. Amino acid sequence: CASSDSGTSVSGEQFF.

The V gene is TRBV9, the J gene TRBJ1-1; TRBD1 matches 8 bases. In germline, CDR1 is SGDLS, CDR2 YYNGEE. The CDR3 loop spans 14 amino acids. Trimming took 4 bases from V and 3 from J; bases not matched to a gene: 5. CDR3 sequence: CASSTGQGYTEAFF. The DNA for the CDR3 is TGTGCCAGCAGCACTGGACAGGGTTACACTGAAGCTTTCTTT.

CDR3 sequence: CASSYLKGAEQYF. CDR3 nucleotides: TGTGCCAGCAGTTACTTAAAGGGAGCCGAGCAGTACTTC. The V call is TRBV6-5, the J call TRBJ2-7; D is perhaps TRBD2 (5 bases). Trimming removed 1 base at V and 6 bases at J, with 10 bases between. The CDR3 spans 13 residues. Germline V gives CDR1 MNHEY, CDR2 SVGAGI.

The DNA for the CDR3 is TGCGCCAGCAGCTTGATAGCGGGGGATAAAAACATTCAGTACTTC. Translated: CASSLIAGDKNIQYF. This rearrangement joins TRBV5-1 to TRBJ2-4, with 9 bases matching TRBD2. Trimming cost V 1 base and J 4 bases; bases outside gene matches: 3. The germline V gene encodes CDR1 SGHRS and CDR2 YFSETQ. This CDR3 comprises 15 residues.

The chain is built from TRBV7-6 and TRBJ2-5, with D perhaps matching TRBD2 (6 bases). The germline V and J ends were trimmed by 1 base and 5 bases, with 14 bases remaining between them. Looked up from germline, CDR1 is SGHVS and CDR2 is FNYEAQ. The CDR3 covers 15 residues. The CDR3 nucleotides read TGTGCCAGCAGCTTAGGGGCTCTCCGGGGGGAGACCCAGTACTTC. Encoded protein: CASSLGALRGETQYF.

CDR3 bases: TGTGCCAGCTCACCGCGGACTCCGACTGGTGCAACTAATGAAAAACTGTTTTTT. Translated: CASSPRTPTGATNEKLFF. The chain carries TRBV18 and TRBJ1-4, with D hard to call. V was clipped by 3 bases and J by 0 bases, with 17 bases between them. The CDR3 runs to 18 residues. Per germline, CDR1 KGHSH and CDR2 LQKENI.

The chain employs TRBV10-2 and TRBJ1-5, with 9 bases matching TRBD1. Germline V gives CDR1 WSHSY, CDR2 SAAADI. Germline trimming cut 7 bases from V and 5 bases from J; bases unmatched to any gene: 6. The CDR3 covers 14 residues. The CDR3 loop is CASTRTGADQPQHF. The CDR3, as DNA: TGCGCCAGCACCCGGACAGGGGCTGATCAGCCCCAGCATTTT.